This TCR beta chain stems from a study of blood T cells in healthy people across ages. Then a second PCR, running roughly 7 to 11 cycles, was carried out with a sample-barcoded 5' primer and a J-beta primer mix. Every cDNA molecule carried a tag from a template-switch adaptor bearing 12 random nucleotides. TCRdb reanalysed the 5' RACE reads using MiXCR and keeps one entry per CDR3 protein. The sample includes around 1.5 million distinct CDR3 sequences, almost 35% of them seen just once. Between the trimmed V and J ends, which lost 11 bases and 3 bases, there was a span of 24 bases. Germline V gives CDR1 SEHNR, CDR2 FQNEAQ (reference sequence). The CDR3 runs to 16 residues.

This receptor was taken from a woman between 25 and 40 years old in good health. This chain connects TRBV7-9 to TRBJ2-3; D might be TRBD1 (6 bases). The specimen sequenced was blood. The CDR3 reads CAGSLGGTGRTDTQYF. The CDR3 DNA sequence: TGTGCCGGTAGCTTAGGTGGCACAGGGCGGACAGATACGCAGTATTTT.